The clone carrying this TCR beta chain was seen many times. This specimen belongs to a study of shared clonotypes between healthy human individuals. The protocol was immunoSEQ multiplex PCR, while the TCRdb copy is restricted to in-frame clones and leaves out a portion. The top ten clones hold around 10% of a sample with some 200,000 clones, 65% of them seen once. Trimming at V came to 1 base and at J to 5 bases, leaving 5 bases not matched to a gene. Germline CDR1 SGHDT, CDR2 YYEEEE. CDR3 size: 14 residues. The TCR sequence derives from a man aged 30-40 years in good health. The specimen sequenced was memory CD4+ T cells sorted from blood. Subset defined: CD45RA-negative fraction. J is TRBJ2-5 and V is TRBV5-6; 7 bases are a match to TRBD1. The CDR3 nucleotides read TGTGCCAGCAGCTTGACAGGGGATTCGGAGACCCAGTACTTC. As protein: CASSLTGDSETQYF.